This paragraph reports one T cell receptor (beta chain). These data come from a study of blood T cell repertoires in COVID-19. Study context: Sites in the United States, Italy and Spain provided acute and convalescent COVID-19 samples. PBMCs, B-cell-depleted T cells, or T cells provided the cDNA or gDNA that made up the material.

The CDR3 consists of 12 residues. The V end was cut by 1 base, the J end by 6 bases, with 4 bases between. Germline-derived CDR1 and CDR2 are SGHTA and FQGNSA. In the original processing: Estimates of nucleated cell counts were drawn from the amplification of reference gene primers. Method: immunoSEQ multiplex PCR; TCRdb's copy keeps in-frame clones and lacks some. That table supplies the V and J calls and clone size; D and trimming were determined from the DNA. The repertoire holds 250,000 to 350,000 clones, with roughly 87% as singletons. This chain joins TRBV7-2 and TRBJ1-5; D ambiguous. The specimen sequenced was peripheral blood. This clonotype was obtained from a woman between 50 and 59 years old who had recovered from COVID-19. CDR3 sequence (DNA): TGTGCCAGCAGCTTAGACAGTCAGCCCCAGCATTTT. The encoded protein is CASSLDSQPQHF.